This T cell receptor beta chain was identified in a study of blood T cell repertoires in COVID-19. Looking at the study overall: Samples representing acute and convalescent COVID-19 were sourced from the United States, Italy and Spain. PBMCs, B-cell-depleted T cells, or T cells provided the cDNA or gDNA that made up the material.

The CDR3 is 12 residues long. In germline, CDR1 is MNHNS, CDR2 SASEGT. Trimming took 1 base from V and 7 from J, leaving 7 bases between them. Original methodology: Estimates of nucleated cell counts were drawn from the amplification of reference gene primers. TCRdb's copy holds only in-frame clones and misses some; the assay was immunoSEQ multiplex PCR. The V and J calls and clone size come from that table; D and trimming were worked out from the DNA. The sample includes some 120,000 clones, roughly 76% of them seen just once. The clonotype was recovered from a human donor in a cohort sampled during active COVID-19. The chain links TRBV6-1 to TRBJ1-2, with D unclear. Sequencing was done on a sample of peripheral blood. The chain's CDR3 is CASSEGVFGYTF. The CDR3 bases are TGTGCCAGCAGTGAAGGAGTGTTTGGCTACACCTTC.